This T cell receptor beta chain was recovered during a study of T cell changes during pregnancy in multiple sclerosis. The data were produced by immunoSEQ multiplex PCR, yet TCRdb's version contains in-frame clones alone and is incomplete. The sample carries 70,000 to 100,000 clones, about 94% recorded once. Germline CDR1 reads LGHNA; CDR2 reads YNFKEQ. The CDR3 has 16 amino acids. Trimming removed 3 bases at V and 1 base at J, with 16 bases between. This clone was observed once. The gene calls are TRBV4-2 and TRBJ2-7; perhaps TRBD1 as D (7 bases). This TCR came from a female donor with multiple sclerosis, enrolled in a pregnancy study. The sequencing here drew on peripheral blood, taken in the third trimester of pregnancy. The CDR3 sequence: CASSHLGQAGSYEQYF. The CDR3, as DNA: TGTGCCAGCAGCCATCTCGGACAGGCGGGGTCCTACGAGCAGTACTTC.